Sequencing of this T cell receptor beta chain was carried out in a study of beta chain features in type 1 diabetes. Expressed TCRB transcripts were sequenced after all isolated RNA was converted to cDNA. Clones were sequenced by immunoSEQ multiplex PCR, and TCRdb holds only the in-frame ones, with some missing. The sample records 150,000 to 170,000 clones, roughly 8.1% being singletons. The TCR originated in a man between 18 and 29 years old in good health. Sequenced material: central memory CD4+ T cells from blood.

CDR3 coding DNA: TGTGCCTGGAGTATCCAAGCCGGGACAGGGGGAGAAAAACTGTTTTTT. Translation gives CAWSIQAGTGGEKLFF. The chain carries TRBV30 and TRBJ1-4, with TRBD1 matching 11 bases. CDR1 and CDR2 from the germline V gene are GTSNPN and SVGIG (reference sequence). The V and J ends lost 2 bases and 8 bases, in that order; junction bases with no gene match: 10. This CDR3 has 16 residues.